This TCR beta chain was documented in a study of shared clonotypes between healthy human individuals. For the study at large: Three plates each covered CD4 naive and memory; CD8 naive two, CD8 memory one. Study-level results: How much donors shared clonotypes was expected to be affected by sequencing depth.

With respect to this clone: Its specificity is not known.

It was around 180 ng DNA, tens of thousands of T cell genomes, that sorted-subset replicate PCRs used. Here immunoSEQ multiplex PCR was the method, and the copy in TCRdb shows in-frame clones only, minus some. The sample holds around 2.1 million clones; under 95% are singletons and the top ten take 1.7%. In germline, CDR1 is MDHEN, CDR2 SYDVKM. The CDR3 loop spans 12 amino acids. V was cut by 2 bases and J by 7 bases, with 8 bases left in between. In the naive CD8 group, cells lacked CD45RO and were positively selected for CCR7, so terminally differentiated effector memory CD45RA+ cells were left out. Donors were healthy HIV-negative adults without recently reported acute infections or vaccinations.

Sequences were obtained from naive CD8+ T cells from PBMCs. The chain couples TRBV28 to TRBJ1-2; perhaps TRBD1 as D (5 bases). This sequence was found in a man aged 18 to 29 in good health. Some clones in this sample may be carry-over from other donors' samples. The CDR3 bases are TGTGCCAGCAGTTTAAGGGGAGGTGGCTACACCTTC. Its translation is CASSLRGGGYTF.